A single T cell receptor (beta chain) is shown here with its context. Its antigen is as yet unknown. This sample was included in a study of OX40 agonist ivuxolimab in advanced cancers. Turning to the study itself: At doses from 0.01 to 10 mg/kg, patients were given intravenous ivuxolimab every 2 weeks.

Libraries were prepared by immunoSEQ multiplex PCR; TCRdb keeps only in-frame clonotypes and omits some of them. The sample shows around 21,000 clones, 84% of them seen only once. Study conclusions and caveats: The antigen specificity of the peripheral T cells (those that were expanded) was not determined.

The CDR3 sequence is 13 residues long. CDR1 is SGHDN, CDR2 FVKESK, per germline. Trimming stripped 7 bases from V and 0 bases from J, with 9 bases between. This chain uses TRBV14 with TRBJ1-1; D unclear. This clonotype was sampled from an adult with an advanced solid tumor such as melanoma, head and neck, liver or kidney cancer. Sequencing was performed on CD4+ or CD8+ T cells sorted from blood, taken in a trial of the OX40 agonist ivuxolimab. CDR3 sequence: CASKSQMNTEAFF. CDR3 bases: TGTGCCAGCAAGTCCCAGATGAACACTGAAGCTTTCTTT.